This T cell receptor beta chain stems from a study of CD8 T cells in ankylosing spondylitis. General study results and limits: Ankylosing spondylitis blood seemed to carry a telltale TCR beta motif made of several highly homologous variants.

The V and J ends lost 2 bases and 8 bases, in that order; junction bases with no gene match: 7. The CDR3 is 14 residues long. CDR1 is KGHSH, CDR2 LQKENI, per germline. As regards this clonotype: The antigen is undetermined.

With molecular barcodes, quantitative 5'-RACE was used to make the TCR beta libraries. TCRdb analysed the 5' RACE reads with MiXCR anew, one entry per CDR3 protein. The data contain about 150,000 distinct CDR3 sequences, approximately 32% of them singletons. The chain uses TRBV18 and TRBJ1-2; TRBD1 aligns across 8 bases. Sequencing was performed on synovial fluid, either unsorted or a sorted T cell fraction (not recorded which). This TCR derives from a male donor with ankylosing spondylitis. CDR3 bases: TGTGCCAGCTCACCAGAGGACAGGGCTTTCGGCTACACCTTC. It is translated as CASSPEDRAFGYTF.